The 28 T cell receptor beta chains below were found in one sample sequenced in a study of regulatory T cells in long-lasting Graves disease. The time point: persistent/refractory GD, antithyroid drugs over 5 years with positive TRAb. RNA from PBMCs was the source of the TCR library. Arm-PCR with iRepertoire HTBI primers amplified the CDR3 regions for these TCR beta libraries. TCRdb independently ran MiXCR on the multiplex PCR reads; one entry per CDR3 protein. The table lists under 500,000 distinct CDR3 sequences, roughly 20% of them singletons. Sequenced here: peripheral blood mononuclear cells (PBMCs), sampled when the disease was refractory, from a patient treated with antithyroid drugs. The receptors shown here come from a female donor with Graves disease.

At least ten counts were recorded for this clonotype. This chain joins TRBV28 and TRBJ1-5, with D perhaps TRBD1 (5 bases). Germline lookup yields CDR1 MDHEN and CDR2 SYDVKM. Trimming removed 7 bases at V and 1 base at J, with 29 bases between. This CDR3 has 20 amino acids. CDR3 coding DNA: TGTGCCAGCACCCCCCTAGTAGGCAGGGTTGTTCAGGAGAGCAATCAGCCCCAGCATTTT. It codes for CASTPLVGRVVQESNQPQHF.

This clonotype was counted between two and nine times. The rearrangement uses TRBV14 and TRBJ1-6; D not resolved. The ends were cut back, 0 bases at V and 4 bases at J, with 16 bases in the middle. Germline CDR1 reads SGHDN; CDR2 reads FVKESK. This CDR3 is built from 18 residues. Here the CDR3 reads CASSQDSFNRDYNSPLHF. CDR3 nucleotide sequence: TGTGCCAGCAGCCAAGATAGCTTTAACCGGGATTATAATTCACCCCTCCACTTT. Drawing the rest from reference TRBV14 and TRBJ1-6, the complete variable domain is EAGVTQFPSHSVIEKGQTVTLRCDPISGHDNLYWYRRVMGKEIKFLLHFVKESKQDESGMPNNRFLAERTGGTYSTLKVQPAELEDSGVYFCASSQDSFNRDYNSPLHFGNGTRLTVT.

The chain combines TRBV6-5 with TRBJ1-1; 8 positions agree with TRBD1. V was pared by 2 bases and J by 1 base, with 3 bases of the junction left unmatched. Looked up from germline, CDR1 is MNHEY and CDR2 is SVGAGI. The CDR3 length is 15 residues. The CDR3 nucleotides are TGTGCCAGCAGTTACATTGGACAGGGGAACACTGAAGCTTTCTTT. Residues: CASSYIGQGNTEAFF.

The sample holds many counts of this clonotype. The gene calls are TRBV18 and TRBJ1-4; TRBD1 is a possible D gene (5 bases). This CDR3 comprises 15 residues. V was pared by 3 bases and J by 4 bases, with 12 bases between. Germline CDR1 and CDR2: KGHSH and LQKENI. The CDR3 sequence is CASSPGADLNEKLFF. The CDR3, as DNA: TGTGCCAGCTCACCTGGGGCGGACCTTAATGAAAAACTGTTTTTT.

This clonotype was observed a handful of times. V gene TRBV12-3 or TRBV12-4 combines with J gene TRBJ2-7, with 8 bases aligning to TRBD1. The CDR3 spans 15 residues. V lost 3 bases, J lost 5 bases, and 9 bases stayed unmatched. The CDR3 is CASSFFDRGSDEQYF. The DNA for the CDR3 is TGTGCCAGCAGTTTTTTTGACAGGGGATCCGACGAGCAGTACTTC.

In this sample, this clonotype turned up many times. The rearrangement joins TRBV5-6 to TRBJ1-2; weak D call: TRBD1 (6 bases). CDR1 is SGHDT, CDR2 YYEEEE, per germline. Trimming shortened V by 2 bases and J by 4 bases, and 15 bases separated the two germline ends. The CDR3 totals 15 residues. CDR3 bases: TGTGCCAGCAGCTTTTACAGGGATAAAAGCTATGGCTACACCTTC. Protein sequence: CASSFYRDKSYGYTF.

This clonotype was seen a handful of times. The V and J genes are TRBV6-1 and TRBJ2-4; TRBD1 or TRBD2 may be the D gene (5 bases each). The CDR3 length is 16 residues. Trimming stripped 6 bases from V and 0 bases from J, with 15 bases between. From germline, CDR1 is MNHNS and CDR2 SASEGT. CDR3 loop: CASSQDGTLAKNIQYF. In DNA, the CDR3 is TGTGCCAGCAGCCAGGACGGGACCCTAGCCAAAAACATTCAGTACTTC.

The chain uses TRBV7-9 and TRBJ1-5; maybe TRBD1 (5 bases). There are 19 residues in the CDR3. With 3 bases removed from V and 0 bases from J, the gap between germline ends came to 21 bases. Per germline, CDR1 SEHNR and CDR2 FQNEAQ (reference sequence). In DNA, the CDR3 is TGTGCCAGCAGCTTGGCCGGGACGAACGGCTCGGTTAGCAATCAGCCCCAGCATTTT. Encoded protein: CASSLAGTNGSVSNQPQHF.

The chain joins TRBV29-1 to TRBJ2-7; 11 bases are shared with TRBD1. The CDR3 is 13 amino acids. The V gene's germline CDR1 is SQVTM and CDR2 ANQGSEA. The trim removed 6 bases at V and 5 bases at J, leaving 6 bases unmatched. This CDR3 reads CSVSGTGGDEQYF. Written as DNA, the CDR3 is TGCAGCGTCAGCGGGACAGGGGGGGACGAGCAGTACTTC.

This clonotype was detected only a few times. This sequence joins TRBV19 and TRBJ1-5, with no clear D. This CDR3 has 14 residues. Between the trimmed V and J ends, which lost 6 bases and 0 bases, there was a span of 9 bases. Germline CDR1 LNHDA, CDR2 SQIVND (reference sequence). CDR3 sequence: CASSRTYSNQPQHF. DNA of the CDR3: TGTGCCAGTAGCCGAACATATAGCAATCAGCCCCAGCATTTT.

This clonotype was counted only a few times. The V gene is TRBV20-1, the J gene TRBJ1-2; possible D gene TRBD1, 6 bases. With 6 bases removed from V and 4 bases from J, the gap between germline ends came to 21 bases. The CDR3 covers 15 residues. CDR1 and CDR2 (germline): DFQATT, SNEGSKA (reference sequence). The chain's CDR3 is CSASPPPGALYGYTF. For the CDR3, the DNA is TGCAGTGCCAGTCCTCCCCCGGGGGCCCTCTATGGCTACACCTTC.

Many counts were recorded for this clonotype. This sequence joins TRBV27 and TRBJ1-2, with D perhaps TRBD1 (5 bases). Germline V gene sequence: CDR1 MNHEY, CDR2 SMNVEV (reference sequence). This CDR3 contains 13 residues. Trimming shortened V by 2 bases and J by 2 bases, and 6 bases separated the two germline ends. CDR3 sequence reads: CASSLGTNYGYTF. The CDR3 nucleotides are TGTGCCAGCAGTTTAGGGACCAACTATGGCTACACCTTC.

The table lists this clonotype with a few counts. This rearrangement joins TRBV19 to TRBJ2-7; D may be TRBD1 (6 bases). CDR3 size: 14 residues. From germline, CDR1 is LNHDA and CDR2 SQIVND (reference sequence). V was shortened by 10 bases and J by 6 bases, with 22 bases between the two germline ends. The CDR3 region is CATATRDKLGEQYF. DNA of the CDR3: TGTGCCACCGCTACCCGGGACAAGTTAGGCGAGCAGTACTTC.

The sample holds many counts of this clonotype. The chain has TRBV11-1 and TRBJ2-1; D not certain. The CDR3 spans 13 residues. The germline CDR1 and CDR2 sequences are SGHAT and FQDESV (reference sequence). Trimming removed 1 base from V and 8 bases from J, with 9 bases in between. CDR3 DNA: TGTGCCAGCAGCTTAGGGCCCGAAGATGAGCAGTTCTTC. The encoded protein is CASSLGPEDEQFF.

This clonotype was recorded at least ten times. The V call is TRBV12-3 or TRBV12-4, the J call TRBJ1-1; 10 positions match TRBD1. The CDR3 loop spans 15 amino acids. With 6 bases clipped from V and 7 bases from J, the junction kept 11 bases outside the gene matches. The DNA for the CDR3 is TGTGCCAGCAGACCCCTTGGACAGGGGGTGGTTGAAGCTTTCTTT. This translates into CASRPLGQGVVEAFF.

This clonotype came up many times. The chain combines TRBV5-1 with TRBJ1-2, with a possible D match to TRBD1 (5 bases). The CDR3 is 14 amino acids. Germline CDR1 and CDR2: SGHRS and YFSETQ. V gave up 1 base and J gave up 7 bases, with 14 bases separating them. CDR3 nucleotides: TGCGCCAGCAGCTTGTCCGGGACCTTAGCTGGCTACACCTTC. Translated, it gives CASSLSGTLAGYTF.

CDR3 region: CASSWGPFGPPETQYF. The CDR3 region has the DNA TGTGCCAGCAGCTGGGGACCTTTCGGACCCCCAGAGACCCAGTACTTC. The chain links TRBV7-2 to TRBJ2-5, with D possibly being TRBD1 or TRBD2 (5 bases each). The CDR3 extends over 16 amino acids. V was cut by 4 bases and J by 4 bases, with 19 bases left in between. Germline assignment: CDR1 SGHTA and CDR2 FQGNSA.

In this sample, this clonotype turned up a few times. The rearrangement links TRBV15 to TRBJ1-2, with D perhaps matching TRBD1 (5 bases). Looked up from germline, CDR1 is LNHNV and CDR2 is YYDKDF (reference sequence). V was cut by 3 bases and J by 7 bases, with 18 bases left in between. The CDR3 contains 15 residues. This CDR3 is CATSRGEGLQSGYTF. The CDR3 DNA follows: TGTGCCACCAGCAGGGGGGAGGGACTCCAGAGTGGCTACACCTTC.

There are a few counts of this clonotype. The chain recombines TRBV6-1 with TRBJ2-4; D gene ambiguous. The V end lost 8 bases, the J end lost 3 bases, and 8 bases lay between the germline ends. The CDR3 totals 12 residues. Germline V gene sequence: CDR1 MNHNS, CDR2 SASEGT. CDR3 amino acids: CASRLDKNIQYF. In nucleotides, the CDR3 is TGTGCCAGCCGACTTGACAAAAACATTCAGTACTTC.

This clonotype was recorded a few times. DNA of the CDR3: TGTGCCAGCAGCTCCAGACAGGGACCCACAGATACGCAGTATTTT. Its protein product is CASSSRQGPTDTQYF. The V call is TRBV11-3, the J call TRBJ2-3; 7 bases match TRBD1. The CDR3 extends over 15 amino acids. CDR1 is SGHNT and CDR2 is YENEEA in the germline V gene. Losses at the gene ends were 4 bases for V and 2 bases for J; bases not matched to a gene: 6.

This chain connects TRBV27 to TRBJ1-2; a weak D match, TRBD1 (5 bases). The CDR3 spans 14 residues. Germline assignment: CDR1 MNHEY and CDR2 SMNVEV (reference sequence). V was shortened by 5 bases and J by 5 bases, with 15 bases between the two germline ends. The CDR3 sequence: CASSAGTPLYGYTF. The CDR3 nucleotides are TGTGCCAGCAGTGCCGGGACCCCGCTTTATGGCTACACCTTC.

A few counts support this clonotype. The chain couples TRBV9 to TRBJ2-7; 8 nucleotides line up with TRBD1. Germline CDR1 SGDLS, CDR2 YYNGEE. J was trimmed by 5 bases and V by 3 bases; bases with no gene match: 16. The CDR3 sequence is 17 residues long. In DNA form, the CDR3 reads TGTGCCAGCAGCGCCCGACCCGGACAGGGATCCGGGAACGAGCAGTACTTC. It specifies CASSARPGQGSGNEQYF.

The chain is built from TRBV29-1 and TRBJ1-2; 10 bases are shared with TRBD1. The CDR3 is 12 amino acids. Germline V gene sequence: CDR1 SQVTM, CDR2 ANQGSEA. Trimming removed 3 bases from V and 8 bases from J; junction bases left unmatched: 3. CDR3 nucleotides: TGCAGCGTTGAGGGACAGGGGTTCGGCTACACCTTC. Protein: CSVEGQGFGYTF. Based on the CDR3 plus reference TRBV29-1 and TRBJ1-2, the full variable domain is SAVISQKPSRDICQRGTSLTIQCQVDSQVTMMFWYRQQPGQSLTLIATANQGSEATYESGFVIDKFPISRPNLTFSTLTVSNMSPEDSSIYLCSVEGQGFGYTFGSGTRLTVV.

Ten or more counts support this clonotype. J is TRBJ2-7 and V is TRBV20-1; D is unclear. Germline V CDR1 and CDR2: DFQATT, SNEGSKA (reference sequence). The length of the CDR3 is 15 residues. V lost 5 bases and J lost 3, with 20 bases in between. Here the CDR3 reads CSAATRATHLYEQYF. In DNA form, the CDR3 reads TGCAGTGCTGCAACACGGGCCACCCATCTCTACGAGCAGTACTTC.

Many counts were recorded for this clonotype. The chain uses TRBV30 and TRBJ1-5; 8 nucleotides agree with TRBD1. V shed 0 bases and J 1 base; nucleotides not matched to a gene: 2. Germline-derived CDR1 and CDR2 are GTSNPN and SVGIG (reference sequence). The CDR3 is made up of 15 amino acids. This CDR3 is CAWSVNRGSNQPQHF. CDR3 DNA: TGTGCCTGGAGTGTAAACAGGGGGAGCAATCAGCCCCAGCATTTT.

This clonotype has a handful of counts. The gene calls are TRBV24-1 and TRBJ2-1; 8 bases are shared with TRBD2. The V segment lost 4 bases and the J segment 10 bases; nucleotides outside the gene matches: 8. Germline-derived CDR1 and CDR2 are KGHDR and SFDVKD. CDR3 size: 14 residues. CDR3 amino acids: CATSESGTRTEQFF. CDR3 DNA: TGTGCCACCAGTGAATCCGGGACTAGGACAGAGCAGTTCTTC.

The V and J genes are TRBV28 and TRBJ2-3; D call uncertain. Germline V gives CDR1 MDHEN, CDR2 SYDVKM. CDR3 length equals 12 residues. The V and J ends lost 7 bases and 0 bases respectively, with 5 bases between them. CDR3 coding DNA: TGTGCCAGCACTTTTAGCACAGATACGCAGTATTTT. As protein: CASTFSTDTQYF. Using reference TRBV28 and TRBJ2-3 for the parts outside the CDR3, the full variable domain is DVKVTQSSRYLVKRTGEKVFLECVQDMDHENMFWYRQDPGLGLRLIYFSYDVKMKEKGDIPEGYSVSREKKERFSLILESASTNQTSMYLCASTFSTDTQYFGPGTRLTVL.

Only a few counts were recorded for this clonotype. This chain joins TRBV6-1 and TRBJ2-2; TRBD2 matches 12 bases. Germline V gene sequence: CDR1 MNHNS, CDR2 SASEGT. This CDR3 has 18 residues. The ends lost 0 bases at V and 7 bases at J; junction bases unmatched: 9. CDR3 loop: CASSEADLAGGPVGELFF. In DNA, the CDR3 is TGTGCCAGCAGTGAAGCGGATCTAGCGGGAGGGCCCGTCGGGGAGCTGTTTTTT.